The T cell receptor (beta chain) under discussion was sequenced for a study of T cell responses to AZD1222 COVID-19 vaccine. The assay was immunoSEQ multiplex PCR, and TCRdb's table has in-frame clones only and misses some. The sample records 140,000 or so clones, around 90% being singletons. The CDR3 has 16 residues. V shed 5 bases, J shed 2 bases, and the junction held 13 bases outside the gene matches. The germline gives CDR1 SQVTM, CDR2 ANQGSEA. The chain has TRBV29-1 and TRBJ1-2; 8 bases are shared with TRBD1. Sequencing used peripheral blood, obtained 28 days after the second AZD1222 dose. This TCR derives from an adult who received the AZD1222 COVID-19 vaccine. The CDR3 protein is CSVPRTGMTPNYGYTF. The CDR3 bases are TGCAGCGTTCCTAGGACAGGGATGACTCCAAACTATGGCTACACCTTC.